This note documents a single TCR beta chain sequence. Its cognate antigen is unknown. The data belong to a study of cytomegalovirus exposure and HLA in healthy donors. Both 60 Vbeta primers and 13 Jbeta primers went into the PCR. Repertoires were generated with immunoSEQ multiplex PCR, while TCRdb's copy carries only in-frame clones and drops some. The top ten hold 32% of the sample, which has about 85,000 clones, 80% seen once. Overall study results and limits: CMV serostatus alone was available as immune exposure information. Previously analyzed data showed that most TCR beta V segments were productive at a frequency of about 90% or about 30%.

These donors counted as nominally healthy when sampled, but unrecorded immune exposures were likely. CDR1 is SGHRS and CDR2 is YFSETQ in the germline V gene. The V gene lost 4 bases and the J gene lost 4 bases, with 17 bases spanning the gap. The CDR3 extends over 15 amino acids. Material for sequencing was PBMCs. This clonotype was sampled from a man aged 50-60 years in good health and CMV-seropositive. This chain links TRBV5-1 with TRBJ1-2; D perhaps matches TRBD1 (5 bases). CDR3 DNA sequence: TGCGCCAGCAGCCCGTCGGGGGAACCCAGCTATGGCTACACCTTC. It specifies CASSPSGEPSYGYTF.